The rows below give T cell receptor beta chains drawn from one sample of a study of OX40 agonist ivuxolimab in advanced cancers. The table came from immunoSEQ multiplex PCR; TCRdb's copy has only in-frame clones and leaves some out. The repertoire holds some 44,000 clones, with just over 85% as singletons. The sequenced sample was CD4+ or CD8+ T cells sorted from blood, obtained in a trial of the OX40 agonist ivuxolimab. These receptors were taken from an adult with an advanced solid tumor such as melanoma, head and neck, liver or kidney cancer. CDR3s include the opening cysteine and the closing phenylalanine or tryptophan. Each record gives: D gene, J gene, V gene, clone size, CDR3 DNA, CDR3 protein. The D gene is left open where the match is weak. Rows may omit the clone size; those that give it use once, few, many or a size class.

>.|TRBJ2-5|TRBV4-1|once
TGCGCCAGCAGCCAATGGGGACAAGAGACCCAGTACTTC
CASSQWGQETQYF
>.|TRBJ1-2|TRBV5-1|.
TGCGCCAGCAGCTTCGCGAAAAACTATGGCTACACCTTC
CASSFAKNYGYTF
>.|TRBJ1-1|TRBV29-1|.
TGCAGCGTCCACGACACTGAAGCTTTCTTT
CSVHDTEAFF
>TRBD2|TRBJ2-3|TRBV11-2|once
TGTGCCAGCAGCTTAGATTTTTCGGGACTAGGAGATGTGGGGCCAGATACGCAGTATTTT
CASSLDFSGLGDVGPDTQYF
>.|TRBJ2-3|TRBV28|.
TGTGCCAGCAGTTTATCGAGACTCGGCTTAGAAGATACGCAGTATTTT
CASSLSRLGLEDTQYF
>.|TRBJ1-1|TRBV27|.
TGTGCCAGCAGTTTATCGGGGGACCCTGAAGCTTTCTTT
CASSLSGDPEAFF
>.|TRBJ1-1|TRBV5-1|.
TGCGCCAGCAGCTTGGCAGGGTGGGCTTTCTTT
CASSLAGWAFF
>.|TRBJ1-2|TRBV27|medium-sized
TGTGCCAGCAAAGGGGAGGCCTATGGCTACACCTTC
CASKGEAYGYTF
>TRBD1|TRBJ1-2|TRBV28|.
TGTGCCAGCACCGCAGCAGGGGGCCACTATGGCTACACCTTC
CASTAAGGHYGYTF
>.|TRBJ1-1|TRBV4-3|.
TGCGCCAGCAGCCAACTAAGGGGCACTGAAGCTTTCTTT
CASSQLRGTEAFF
>.|TRBJ2-1|TRBV4-1|.
TGCGCCAGCACCGAACTGGGGGGCAATGAGCAGTTCTTC
CASTELGGNEQFF
>.|TRBJ2-3|TRBV5-4|.
TGTGCCAGCAGCCCGCAGCCGGATCCTAGCACAGATACGCAGTATTTT
CASSPQPDPSTDTQYF
>TRBD1|TRBJ2-4|TRBV7-6|.
TGTGCCAGCTCGTCTAGGGGGCCCAAAAACATTCAGTACTTC
CASSSRGPKNIQYF
>TRBD1|TRBJ1-2|TRBV27|.
TGTGCCAGCAGTTTCCAACAGGGGTCGGAAATTCGGAAATATGGCTACACCTTC
CASSFQQGSEIRKYGYTF
>.|TRBJ1-1|TRBV4-3|.
TGCGCCAGCAGCCAAGATCGCGCCACAGGGAACACTGAAGCTTTCTTT
CASSQDRATGNTEAFF
>.|TRBJ2-1|TRBV27|.
TGTGCCAGCAGTTTCCTCGGGGCCGCCTCCTACAATGAGCAGTTCTTC
CASSFLGAASYNEQFF
>.|TRBJ1-1|TRBV4-2|.
TGTGCCAGCAGCCAAGGGAACACTGAAGCTTTCTTT
CASSQGNTEAFF
>.|TRBJ2-7|TRBV28|.
TGTGCCAGCAGTACTCTCCAGGGCGAGCAGTACTTC
CASSTLQGEQYF
>.|TRBJ2-7|TRBV6-4|.
TGTGCCAGCAGTGAGATCGCTGGCCACGAGCAGTACTTC
CASSEIAGHEQYF
>TRBD1|TRBJ1-5|TRBV29-1|.
TGCAGCGTCACAAACCATTCCCGGGACAGGGGGCAGAGCAATCAGCCCCAGCATTTT
CSVTNHSRDRGQSNQPQHF
>TRBD1|TRBJ1-2|TRBV25-1|few
TGTGCCAGCACCTCTGGACAGGTAGATGGCTACACCTTC
CASTSGQVDGYTF
>.|TRBJ2-3|TRBV2|.
TGTGCCAGCCACGCCATTACGACAGGGACTAGCACAGATACGCAGTATTTT
CASHAITTGTSTDTQYF
>.|TRBJ2-7|TRBV11-2|few
TGCGCCAGCAGCCCCGCCACAACTAGGAACGAGCAGTACTTC
CASSPATTRNEQYF
>.|TRBJ1-5|TRBV9|.
TGTGCCAGCAGCCTAGGGCCTGGGGGGAATCAGCCCCAGCATTTT
CASSLGPGGNQPQHF
>.|TRBJ2-7|TRBV4-1|.
TGCGCCAGCAGCCAAGGTTCGGACAGCTCCTACGAGCAGTACTTC
CASSQGSDSSYEQYF
>.|TRBJ1-1|TRBV10-1|.
TGCGCCAGCAGTGCGGGGAAGGGTACTGAAGCTTTCTTT
CASSAGKGTEAFF
>.|TRBJ1-2|TRBV7-9|.
TGTGCCAGCAGCTTATCCGTCGACTTTACCTATGGCTACACCTTC
CASSLSVDFTYGYTF
>TRBD2|TRBJ2-1|TRBV11-2|.
TGTGCCAGCAGCTCCGGGACTAGCGGAAGGGATGAGCAGTTCTTC
CASSSGTSGRDEQFF
>.|TRBJ2-1|TRBV4-2|once
TGTGCCAGCAGCCGAAGGGGAAACAGCGATACTCCCTACAATGAGCAGTTCTTC
CASSRRGNSDTPYNEQFF
>TRBD1|TRBJ2-2|TRBV28|.
TGTGCCAGCAGTTTATTGCCTGGGGACAGTCCCACCGGGGAGCTGTTTTTT
CASSLLPGDSPTGELFF
>.|TRBJ1-3|TRBV9|.
TGTGCCAGCAGCATGGACGGTAGCTCTGGAAACACCATATATTTT
CASSMDGSSGNTIYF
>.|TRBJ2-5|TRBV28|.
TGTGCCAGCGTCTCAAGCGGACAAGAGACCCAGTACTTC
CASVSSGQETQYF
>TRBD1|TRBJ2-1|TRBV9|.
TGTGCCAGCAGCCCCAAACCGGACGGGACAGGACCCGACAATGAGCAGTTCTTC
CASSPKPDGTGPDNEQFF
>TRBD2|TRBJ2-1|TRBV5-4|.
TGTGCCAGCAGCTTGCCTCGGGGGCTAGCGGGGGCCGGCTCCTACAATGAGCAGTTCTTC
CASSLPRGLAGAGSYNEQFF
>TRBD2|TRBJ2-2|TRBV9|.
TGTGCCAGCTCCCCGGGGGGTTCCACCGGGGAGCTGTTTTTT
CASSPGGSTGELFF
>.|TRBJ1-4|TRBV4-3|.
TGCGCCAGCAGCCAAGATCCAGCGAGGCCTTTTAATGAAAAACTGTTTTTT
CASSQDPARPFNEKLFF
>.|TRBJ1-6|TRBV7-5|.
TGTGCCAGAAGCTTAGCGGGTAGGGAGGAGTCACCCCTCCACTTT
CARSLAGREESPLHF
>.|TRBJ1-1|TRBV7-9|.
TGTGCCAGCAGCGTGCTCGGCGTCTCGTTGGGGAACACTGAAGCTTTCTTT
CASSVLGVSLGNTEAFF
>TRBD1|TRBJ2-5|TRBV7-2|.
TGTGCCAGCAGCCCGCGCCTAGGGACAGAAGAGACCCAGTACTTC
CASSPRLGTEETQYF
>.|TRBJ1-2|TRBV27|.
TGTGCCAGCAGTGCTAACTATGGCTACACCTTC
CASSANYGYTF
>.|TRBJ1-3|TRBV5-4|.
TGTGCCAGCAGCTTGGGTAATGGAAACACCATATATTTT
CASSLGNGNTIYF
>TRBD1|TRBJ2-2|TRBV9|.
TGTGCCAGCAGCGTGAACAGGGGCCCCGGGGAGCTGTTTTTT
CASSVNRGPGELFF
>.|TRBJ2-1|TRBV27|.
TGTGCCAGCAGCCGGGGCTACAATGAGCAGTTCTTC
CASSRGYNEQFF
>.|TRBJ2-5|TRBV19|.
TGTGCCAGTAGTGGGGACACTCAAGAGACCCAGTACTTC
CASSGDTQETQYF
>.|TRBJ1-6|TRBV6-5|.
TGTGCCAGCAGTTACTCGTTCGGGGCGTCACCCCTCCACTTT
CASSYSFGASPLHF
>.|TRBJ1-2|TRBV6-5|.
TGTGCCAGCAGTTACTTCCGGGACTATGGCTACACCTTC
CASSYFRDYGYTF
>.|TRBJ1-2|TRBV6-1|.
TGTGCCAGCAGTTCCTCAGGGTATGGCTATGGCTACACCTTC
CASSSSGYGYGYTF
>TRBD1|TRBJ1-1|TRBV7-9|.
TGTGCCAGCACCCCGGACAGGTTTGAGAACACTGAAGCTTTCTTT
CASTPDRFENTEAFF
>TRBD2|TRBJ2-3|TRBV7-3|once
TGTGCCAGCAGCCACGGACTAGCTCCCACAGATACGCAGTATTTT
CASSHGLAPTDTQYF
>.|TRBJ1-4|TRBV19|.
TGTGCCAGCGGGTCCGGAGCTCCGGCAACTAATGAAAAACTGTTTTTT
CASGSGAPATNEKLFF
>.|TRBJ1-5|TRBV4-3|.
TGCGCCAGCAGCCAAGGGCAGCTAGAGAATCAGCCCCAGCATTTT
CASSQGQLENQPQHF
>.|TRBJ2-7|TRBV7-2|.
TGTGCCAGCAGCTTATTGGGGGCCTACGAGCAGTACTTC
CASSLLGAYEQYF
>.|TRBJ1-3|TRBV11-2|many
TGTGCCAGCAGCTTTTCGGGGGGGGCTAGAAACACCATATATTTT
CASSFSGGARNTIYF